Listed below are T cell receptor beta chains from one sample, sequenced in a study of HIV-infected patients and healthy controls. TCRdb reanalysed the 5' RACE reads using MiXCR and keeps one entry per CDR3 protein. This repertoire shows 13,000 or so distinct CDR3 sequences, 7.5% to 10% found once; its top ten account for about 6.4%. The specimen was blood. These receptors came from an adult in good health. The CDR3 runs from the conserved cysteine through the conserved F or W.

TRBV11-2,CASSPVLAGEQYF
TRBV12-3/TRBV12-4,CASSLKQGANEKLFF
TRBV20-1,CSARFTGQSNQPQHF
TRBV30,CAWGSNLLLERTEAFF
TRBV12-3/TRBV12-4,CASTFGQNNEQFF
TRBV9,CASSVDLNQPQHF
TRBV18,CASSPPGQGLYEQYF
TRBV20-1,CSARGREGPQETQYF
TRBV15,CATSSRRADTQYF
TRBV20-1,CSARDRSSRDRAEAFF
TRBV12-3/TRBV12-4,CASSLESYGYTF
TRBV20-1,CSASGQGDSGTQYF
TRBV29-1,CSVGTGLNTGELFF
TRBV10-3,CAISESGESKAFF
TRBV20-1,CSVGSTEAFF
TRBV13,CASSPPGQTNEKLFF